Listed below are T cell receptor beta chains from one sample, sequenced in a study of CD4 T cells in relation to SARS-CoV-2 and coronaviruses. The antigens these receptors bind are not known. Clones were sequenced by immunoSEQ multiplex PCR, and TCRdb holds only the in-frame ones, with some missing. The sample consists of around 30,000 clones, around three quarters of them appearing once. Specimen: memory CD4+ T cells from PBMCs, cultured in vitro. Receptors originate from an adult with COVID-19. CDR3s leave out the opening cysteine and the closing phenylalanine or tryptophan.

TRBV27	ASSPDRGTEAF
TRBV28	ASTAGERRFSYEQY
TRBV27	ASRPASRIAQGGYT
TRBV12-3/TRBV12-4	ASRFRSSYEQY
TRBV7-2	ASSSGWLGGGGNQPQH
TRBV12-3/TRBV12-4	ASSLGGDGEQF
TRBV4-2	ASSQSRTANYGYT
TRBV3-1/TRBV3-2	ASSPPAGHYGYT
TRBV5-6	ASSLFSRTEETQY
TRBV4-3	ASSQDRGNQETQY
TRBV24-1	ATSEPGPRRGQY
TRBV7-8	ASSLQGADYGYT
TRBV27	ASSFRGSANEKLF
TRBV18	ASSLRQGVTGELF
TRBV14	ASSQVSGGRITGELF
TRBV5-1	ASTRNGNTGELF
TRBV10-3	AISVAYEQF
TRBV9	ASSVGMERTLF
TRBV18	ASSPRDGQFNQPQH
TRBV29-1	SAGTRRTNEQF
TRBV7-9	ASSLLTSGRARTGELF
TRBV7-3	ASSLSTLTGELF
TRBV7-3	ASSSGTSGRWTDTQY
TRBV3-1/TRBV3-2	ASSDRYQETQY
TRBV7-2	ASSSSRDEKLF
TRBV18	ASSYREGNQPQH
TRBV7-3	ASSSARQGSNEKLF
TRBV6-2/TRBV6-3	ASSKYTLAGARSKNIQY
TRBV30	AWSVRDRDNSPLH
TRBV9	ASSASGSSYNEQF
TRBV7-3	ASSSLDLASGRRQETQY
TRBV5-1	ASSNLAGISTDTQY
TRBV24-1	ATSDPSGSHNNEQF
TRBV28	ASSYQLSSSSNVLT
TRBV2	ATNRPLEDEQY
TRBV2	ASLWGYNSPLH
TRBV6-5	ASRKPGLAGGQQF
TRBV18	ASSLGINQRDTEAF
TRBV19	ASSMVGGGEAF
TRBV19	ASSSKGGETQY
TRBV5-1	ASSSTGLAGVDEQF
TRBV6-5	ASSNDRGGNTIY
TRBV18	ASSPTGLGTTREQF
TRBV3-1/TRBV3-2	ASSQGTSGTTGELF
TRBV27	ASSSITDRTPINNEQF
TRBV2	ASSELPPLH
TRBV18	ASSPVAQGGEQF
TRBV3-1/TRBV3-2	ASSQVATSGIFEQY
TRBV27	ASSPHPLGNEQF
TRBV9	ASSVEAVAATGELF
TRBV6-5	ASRSQGAPLPLH
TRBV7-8	ASSPDRVGNTIY
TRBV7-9	ASSQGGHGETQY